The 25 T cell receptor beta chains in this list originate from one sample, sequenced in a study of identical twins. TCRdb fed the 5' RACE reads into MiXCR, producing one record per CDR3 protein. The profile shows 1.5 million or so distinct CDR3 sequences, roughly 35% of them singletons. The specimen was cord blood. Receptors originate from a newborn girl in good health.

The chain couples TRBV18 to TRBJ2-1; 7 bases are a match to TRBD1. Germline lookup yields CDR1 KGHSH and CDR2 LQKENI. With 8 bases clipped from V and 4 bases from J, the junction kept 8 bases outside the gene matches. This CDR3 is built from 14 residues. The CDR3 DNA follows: TGTGCCAGCAGCCCCCGGGACAGATACAATGAGCAGTTCTTC. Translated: CASSPRDRYNEQFF. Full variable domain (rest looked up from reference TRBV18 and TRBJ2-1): NAGVMQNPRHLVRRRGQEARLRCSPMKGHSHVYWYRQLPEEGLKFMVYLQKENIIDESGMPKERFSAEFPKEGPSILRIQQVVRGDSAAYFCASSPRDRYNEQFFGPGTRLTVL.

CDR3 region: CAWRAGGNQPQHF. CDR3 bases: TGTGCCTGGAGGGCAGGGGGAAATCAGCCCCAGCATTTT. The chain has TRBV30 and TRBJ1-5, with 7 nucleotides matching TRBD1. This CDR3 has 13 amino acids. V lost 3 bases, J lost 4 bases, and 3 bases stayed unmatched. The germline V gene encodes CDR1 GTSNPN and CDR2 SVGIG (reference sequence).

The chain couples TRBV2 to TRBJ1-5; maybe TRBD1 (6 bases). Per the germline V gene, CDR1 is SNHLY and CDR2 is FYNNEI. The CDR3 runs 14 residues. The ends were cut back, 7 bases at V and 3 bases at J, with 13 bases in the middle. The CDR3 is CASIPSGDNQPQHF. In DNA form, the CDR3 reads TGTGCCAGCATCCCTTCAGGGGACAATCAGCCCCAGCATTTT.

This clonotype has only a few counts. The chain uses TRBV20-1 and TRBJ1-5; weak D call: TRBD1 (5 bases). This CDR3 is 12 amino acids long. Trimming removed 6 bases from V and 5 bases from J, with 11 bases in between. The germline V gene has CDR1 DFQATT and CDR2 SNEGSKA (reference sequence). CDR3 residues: CSAPGYDQPQHF. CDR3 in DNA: TGCAGTGCACCAGGGTACGATCAGCCCCAGCATTTT.

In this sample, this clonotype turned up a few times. CDR3 DNA: TGTGCCAGCAGCTCGTGGGACAGATTACACGAGCAGTACTTC. This translates into CASSSWDRLHEQYF. The V and J genes are TRBV7-9 and TRBJ2-7; 7 nucleotides align to TRBD1. The ends lost 4 bases at V and 5 bases at J; junction bases unmatched: 8. Germline V CDR1 and CDR2: SEHNR, FQNEAQ (reference sequence). The CDR3 is 14 amino acids.

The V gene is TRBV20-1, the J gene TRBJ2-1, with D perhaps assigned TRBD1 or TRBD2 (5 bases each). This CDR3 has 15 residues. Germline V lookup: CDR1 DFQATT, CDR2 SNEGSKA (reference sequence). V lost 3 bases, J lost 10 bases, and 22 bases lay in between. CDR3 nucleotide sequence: TGCAGTGCTAGTCGGTGGGGGACCAGCCGGAACGAGCAGTTCTTC. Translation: CSASRWGTSRNEQFF.

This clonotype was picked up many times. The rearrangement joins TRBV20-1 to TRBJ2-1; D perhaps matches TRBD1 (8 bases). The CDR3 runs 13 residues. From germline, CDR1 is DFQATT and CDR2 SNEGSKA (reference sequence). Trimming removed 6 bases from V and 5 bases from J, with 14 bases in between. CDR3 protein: CSAAGQANNEQFF. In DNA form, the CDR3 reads TGCAGTGCAGCGGGACAGGCCAACAATGAGCAGTTCTTC.

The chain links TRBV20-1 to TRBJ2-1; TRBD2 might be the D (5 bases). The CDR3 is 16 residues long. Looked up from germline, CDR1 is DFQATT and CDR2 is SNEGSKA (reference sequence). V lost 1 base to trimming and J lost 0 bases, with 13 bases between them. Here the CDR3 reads CSARVSSGGSYNEQFF. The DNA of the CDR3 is TGCAGTGCTAGAGTTTCAAGCGGAGGCTCCTACAATGAGCAGTTCTTC.

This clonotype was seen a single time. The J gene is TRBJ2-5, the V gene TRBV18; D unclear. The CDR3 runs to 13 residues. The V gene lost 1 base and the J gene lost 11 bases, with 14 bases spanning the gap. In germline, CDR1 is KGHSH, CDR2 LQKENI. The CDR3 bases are TGTGCCAGCTCACCACGGTCCTACGATGAGCAGTACTTC. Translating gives CASSPRSYDEQYF. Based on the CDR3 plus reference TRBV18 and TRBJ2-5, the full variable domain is NAGVMQNPRHLVRRRGQEARLRCSPMKGHSHVYWYRQLPEEGLKFMVYLQKENIIDESGMPKERFSAEFPKEGPSILRIQQVVRGDSAAYFCASSPRSYDEQYFGPGTRLLVL.

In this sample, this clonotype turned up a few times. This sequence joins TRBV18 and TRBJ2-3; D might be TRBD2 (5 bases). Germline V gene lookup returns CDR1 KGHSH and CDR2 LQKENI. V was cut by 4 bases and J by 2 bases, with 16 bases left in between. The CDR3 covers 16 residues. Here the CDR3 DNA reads TGTGCCAGCTCACAGAAAAAGTACGACTACACAGATACGCAGTATTTT. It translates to CASSQKKYDYTDTQYF. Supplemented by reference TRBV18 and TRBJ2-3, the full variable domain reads NAGVMQNPRHLVRRRGQEARLRCSPMKGHSHVYWYRQLPEEGLKFMVYLQKENIIDESGMPKERFSAEFPKEGPSILRIQQVVRGDSAAYFCASSQKKYDYTDTQYFGPGTRLTVL.

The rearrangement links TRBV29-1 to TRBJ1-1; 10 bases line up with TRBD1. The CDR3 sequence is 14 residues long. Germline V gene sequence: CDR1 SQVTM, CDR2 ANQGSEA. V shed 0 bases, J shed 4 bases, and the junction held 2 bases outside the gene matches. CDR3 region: CSVEERQGATEAFF. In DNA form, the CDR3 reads TGCAGCGTTGAAGAGAGACAGGGGGCCACTGAAGCTTTCTTT.

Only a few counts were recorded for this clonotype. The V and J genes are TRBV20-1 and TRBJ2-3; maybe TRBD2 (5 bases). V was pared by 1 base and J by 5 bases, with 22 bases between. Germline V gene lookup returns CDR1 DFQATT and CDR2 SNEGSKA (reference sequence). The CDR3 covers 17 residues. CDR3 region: CSARGRWLAAPEDTQYF. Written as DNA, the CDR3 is TGCAGTGCTAGAGGGCGATGGCTAGCTGCCCCCGAAGATACGCAGTATTTT.

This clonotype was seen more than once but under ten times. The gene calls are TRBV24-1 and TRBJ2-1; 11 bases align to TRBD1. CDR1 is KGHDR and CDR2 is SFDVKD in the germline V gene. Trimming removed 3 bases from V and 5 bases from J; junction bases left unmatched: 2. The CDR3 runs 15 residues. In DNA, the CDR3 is TGTGCCACCAGTGATGGGACAGGGGGTCACAATGAGCAGTTCTTC. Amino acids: CATSDGTGGHNEQFF.

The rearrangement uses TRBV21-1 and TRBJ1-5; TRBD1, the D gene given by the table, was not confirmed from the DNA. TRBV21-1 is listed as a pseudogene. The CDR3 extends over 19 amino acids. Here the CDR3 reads CASSKKGAGDTFSNQPQHF. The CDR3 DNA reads TGTGCCAGCAGCAAAAAAGGGGCGGGGGACACCTTTAGCAATCAGCCCCAGCATTTT.

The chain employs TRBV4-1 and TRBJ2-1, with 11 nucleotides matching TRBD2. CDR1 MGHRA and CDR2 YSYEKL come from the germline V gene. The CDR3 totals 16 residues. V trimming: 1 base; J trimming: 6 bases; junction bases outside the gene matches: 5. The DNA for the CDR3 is TGCGCCAGCAGCCAAGTTCCCGGGACTAGCGGCAATGAGCAGTTCTTC. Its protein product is CASSQVPGTSGNEQFF.

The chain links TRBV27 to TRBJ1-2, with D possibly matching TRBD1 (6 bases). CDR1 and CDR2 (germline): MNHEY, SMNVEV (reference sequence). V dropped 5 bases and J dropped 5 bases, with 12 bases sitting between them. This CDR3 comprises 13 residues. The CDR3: CASSVQTGYGYTF. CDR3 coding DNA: TGTGCCAGCAGTGTACAGACAGGTTATGGCTACACCTTC.

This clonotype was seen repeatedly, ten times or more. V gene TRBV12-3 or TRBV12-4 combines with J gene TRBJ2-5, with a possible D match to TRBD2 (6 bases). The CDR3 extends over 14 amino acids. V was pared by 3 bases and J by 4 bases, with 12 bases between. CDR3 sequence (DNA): TGTGCCAGCAGTTTTCGAGGGACTTTAGAGACCCAGTACTTC. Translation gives CASSFRGTLETQYF.

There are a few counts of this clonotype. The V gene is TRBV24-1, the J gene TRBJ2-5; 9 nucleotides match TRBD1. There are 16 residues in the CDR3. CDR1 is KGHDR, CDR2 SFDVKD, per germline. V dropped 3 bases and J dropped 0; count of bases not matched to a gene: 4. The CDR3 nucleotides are TGTGCCACCAGTGATGCCGGGACAGGGTACCAAGAGACCCAGTACTTC. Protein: CATSDAGTGYQETQYF.

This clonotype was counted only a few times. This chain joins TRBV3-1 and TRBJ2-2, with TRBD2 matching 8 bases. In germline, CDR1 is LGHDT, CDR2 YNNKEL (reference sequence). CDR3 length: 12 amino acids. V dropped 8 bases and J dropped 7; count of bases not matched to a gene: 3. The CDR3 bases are TGTGCCAGCCATAGCGGGGTCGGGGAGCTGTTTTTT. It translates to CASHSGVGELFF. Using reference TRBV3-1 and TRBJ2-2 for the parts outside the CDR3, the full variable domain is DTAVSQTPKYLVTQMGNDKSIKCEQNLGHDTMYWYKQDSKKFLKIMFSYNNKELIINETVPNRFSPKSPDKAHLNLHINSLELGDSAVYFCASHSGVGELFFGEGSRLTVL.

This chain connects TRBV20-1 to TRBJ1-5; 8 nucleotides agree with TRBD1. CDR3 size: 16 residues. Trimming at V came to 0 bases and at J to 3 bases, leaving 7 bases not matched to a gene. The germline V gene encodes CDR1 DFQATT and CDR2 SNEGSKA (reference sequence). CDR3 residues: CSARDRQGIVNQPQHF. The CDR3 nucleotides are TGCAGTGCTAGAGATAGACAGGGGATCGTCAATCAGCCCCAGCATTTT.

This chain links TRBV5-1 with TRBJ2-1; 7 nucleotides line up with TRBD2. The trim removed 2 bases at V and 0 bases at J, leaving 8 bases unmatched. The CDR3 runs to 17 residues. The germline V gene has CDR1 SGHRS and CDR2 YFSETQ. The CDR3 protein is CASSFALSSGSYNEQFF. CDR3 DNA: TGCGCCAGCAGCTTCGCATTATCTAGCGGCTCCTACAATGAGCAGTTCTTC.

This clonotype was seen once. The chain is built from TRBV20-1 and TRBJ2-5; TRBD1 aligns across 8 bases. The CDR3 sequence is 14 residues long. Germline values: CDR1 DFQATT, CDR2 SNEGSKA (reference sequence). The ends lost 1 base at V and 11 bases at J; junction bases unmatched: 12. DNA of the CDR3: TGCAGTGCTAGAGGCGTGACAGGGGTTGGGGAGCAGTACTTC. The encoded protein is CSARGVTGVGEQYF.

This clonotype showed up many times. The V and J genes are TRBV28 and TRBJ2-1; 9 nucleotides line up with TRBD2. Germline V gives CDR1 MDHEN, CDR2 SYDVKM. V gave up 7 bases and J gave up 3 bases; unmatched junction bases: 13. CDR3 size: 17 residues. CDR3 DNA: TGTGCCAGCATCCGGCGGGAGGGCCCAAAAAACTACAATGAGCAGTTCTTC. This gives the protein CASIRREGPKNYNEQFF. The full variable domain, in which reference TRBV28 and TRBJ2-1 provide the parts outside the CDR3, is DVKVTQSSRYLVKRTGEKVFLECVQDMDHENMFWYRQDPGLGLRLIYFSYDVKMKEKGDIPEGYSVSREKKERFSLILESASTNQTSMYLCASIRREGPKNYNEQFFGPGTRLTVL.

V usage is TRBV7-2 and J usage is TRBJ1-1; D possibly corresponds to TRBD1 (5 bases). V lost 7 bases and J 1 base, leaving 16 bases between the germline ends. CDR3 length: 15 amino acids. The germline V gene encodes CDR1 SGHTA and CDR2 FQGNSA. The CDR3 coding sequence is TGTGCCAGCATATCGGGGGGATTCGGGAACACTGAAGCTTTCTTT. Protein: CASISGGFGNTEAFF.

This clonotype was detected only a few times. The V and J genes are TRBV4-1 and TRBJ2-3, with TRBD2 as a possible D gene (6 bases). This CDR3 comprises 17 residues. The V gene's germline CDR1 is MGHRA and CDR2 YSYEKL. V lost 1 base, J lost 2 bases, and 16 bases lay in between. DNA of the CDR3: TGCGCCAGCAGCCAAGTTTCACTAGCCCTCTTCACAGATACGCAGTATTTT. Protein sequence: CASSQVSLALFTDTQYF.